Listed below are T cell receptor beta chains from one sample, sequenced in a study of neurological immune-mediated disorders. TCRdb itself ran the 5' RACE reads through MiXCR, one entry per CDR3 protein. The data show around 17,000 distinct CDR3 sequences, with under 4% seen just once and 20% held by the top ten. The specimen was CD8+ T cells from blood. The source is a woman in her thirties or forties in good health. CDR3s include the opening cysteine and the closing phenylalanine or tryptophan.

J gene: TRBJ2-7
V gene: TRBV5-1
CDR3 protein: CASRQDGRYEQYF

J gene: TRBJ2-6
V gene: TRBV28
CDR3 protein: CASSDLAGGGSGANVLTF

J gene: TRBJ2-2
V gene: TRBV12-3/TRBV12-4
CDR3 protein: CASRQDRGPNTGELFF

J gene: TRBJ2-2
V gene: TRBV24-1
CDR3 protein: CATSEYILSSRNTGELFF

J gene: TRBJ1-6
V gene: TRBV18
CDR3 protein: CASSELTGQLIYNSPLHF

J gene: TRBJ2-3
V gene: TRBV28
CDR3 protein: CASSQRQGATDTQYF

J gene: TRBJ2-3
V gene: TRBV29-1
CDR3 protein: CSVEGGTGGLDTQYF

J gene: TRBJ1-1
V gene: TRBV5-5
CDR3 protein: CASSLGLEGLNTEAFF

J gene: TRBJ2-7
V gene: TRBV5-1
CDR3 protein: CASSGDTMTYEQYF

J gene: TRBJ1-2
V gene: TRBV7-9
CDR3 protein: CASSWLDSNYGYTF

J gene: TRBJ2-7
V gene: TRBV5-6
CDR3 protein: CASSWGPSSYEQYF

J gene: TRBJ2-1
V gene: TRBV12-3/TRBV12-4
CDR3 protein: CASSWGANEQFF

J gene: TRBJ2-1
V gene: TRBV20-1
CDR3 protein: CSALAGGSSYNEQFF

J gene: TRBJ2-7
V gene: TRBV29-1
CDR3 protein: CSASGTALGEQYF

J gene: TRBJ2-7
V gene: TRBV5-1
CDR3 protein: CASSLWTGVTYEQYF

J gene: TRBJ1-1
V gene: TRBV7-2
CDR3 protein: CASSTGVNTEAFF

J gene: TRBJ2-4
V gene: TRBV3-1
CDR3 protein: CASSRKQGAKNIQYF

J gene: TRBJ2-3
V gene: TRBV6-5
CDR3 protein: CASSYSRGDTQYF

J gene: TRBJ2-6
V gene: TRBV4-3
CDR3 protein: CASSQDTTSGANVLTF

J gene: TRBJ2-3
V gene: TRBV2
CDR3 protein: CASSEGQDTDTQYF

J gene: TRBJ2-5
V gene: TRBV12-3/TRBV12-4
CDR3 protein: CASSLGGVETQYF

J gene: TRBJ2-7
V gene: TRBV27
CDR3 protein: CASSDRAYEQYF

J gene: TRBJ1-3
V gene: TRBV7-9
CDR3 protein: CASSFGTGRGNTIYF

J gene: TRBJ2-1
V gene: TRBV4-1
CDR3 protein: CASSQGGDNEQFF

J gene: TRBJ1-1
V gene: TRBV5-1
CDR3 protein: CASSLNGPRNTEAFF

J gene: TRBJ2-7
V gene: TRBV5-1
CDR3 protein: CASSHDRGNDEQYF

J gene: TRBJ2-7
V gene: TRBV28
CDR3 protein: CASRRDGGVTYEQYF

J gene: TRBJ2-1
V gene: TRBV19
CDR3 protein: CASSTTSGSYNEQFF

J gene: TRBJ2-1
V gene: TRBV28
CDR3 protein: CASSFPRDTEGLAIYNEQFF

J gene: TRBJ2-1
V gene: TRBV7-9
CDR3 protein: CASSHRDDYNEQFF

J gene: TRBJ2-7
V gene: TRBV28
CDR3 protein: CASSLIWGESYEQYF

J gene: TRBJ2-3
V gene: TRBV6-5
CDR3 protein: CASSRRAEITDTQYF

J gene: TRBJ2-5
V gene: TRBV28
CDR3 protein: CASTGAGALYQETQYF

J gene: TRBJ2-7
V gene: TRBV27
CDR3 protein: CASSLWGGIYYEQYF

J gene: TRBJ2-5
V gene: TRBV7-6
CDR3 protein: CASSLGRGETQYF

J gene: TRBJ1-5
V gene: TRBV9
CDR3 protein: CASSSDRGLQPQHF

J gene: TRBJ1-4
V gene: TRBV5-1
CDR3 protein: CASSPEGQWAEKLFF

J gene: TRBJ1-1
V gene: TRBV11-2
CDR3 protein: CASSAAPGRSTEAFF

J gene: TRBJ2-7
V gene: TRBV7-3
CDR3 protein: CASSPTTSGSYEQYF

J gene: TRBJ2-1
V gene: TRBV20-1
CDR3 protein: CSAGLAGLYNEQFF

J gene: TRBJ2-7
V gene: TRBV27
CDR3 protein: CASRRGAIFEQYF

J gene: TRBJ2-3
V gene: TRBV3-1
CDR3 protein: CASSQELAGGTDTQYF

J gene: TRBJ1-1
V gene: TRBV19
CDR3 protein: CASSIAGDTEAFF

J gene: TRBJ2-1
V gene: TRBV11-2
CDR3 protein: CASSLVSSYNEQFF

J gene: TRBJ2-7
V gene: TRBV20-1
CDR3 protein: CSARDPGGFNEQYF

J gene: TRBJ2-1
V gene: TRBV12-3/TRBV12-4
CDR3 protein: CASSPGLSSSYNEQFF

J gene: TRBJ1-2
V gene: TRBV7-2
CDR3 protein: CASSLGDRGINYGYTF

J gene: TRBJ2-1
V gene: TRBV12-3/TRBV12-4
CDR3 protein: CASSLAHPPHFYNEQFF

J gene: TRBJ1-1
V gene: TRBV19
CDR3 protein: CASSISNRGNTEAFF

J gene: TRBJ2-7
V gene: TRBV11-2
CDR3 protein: CASSLENDYEQYF

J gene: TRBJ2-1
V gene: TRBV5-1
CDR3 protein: CASRDNRVNEQFF

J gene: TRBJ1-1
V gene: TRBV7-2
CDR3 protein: CASSSSTGREVAFF

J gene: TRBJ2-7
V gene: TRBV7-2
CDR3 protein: CASSFPASGGSRTREQYF